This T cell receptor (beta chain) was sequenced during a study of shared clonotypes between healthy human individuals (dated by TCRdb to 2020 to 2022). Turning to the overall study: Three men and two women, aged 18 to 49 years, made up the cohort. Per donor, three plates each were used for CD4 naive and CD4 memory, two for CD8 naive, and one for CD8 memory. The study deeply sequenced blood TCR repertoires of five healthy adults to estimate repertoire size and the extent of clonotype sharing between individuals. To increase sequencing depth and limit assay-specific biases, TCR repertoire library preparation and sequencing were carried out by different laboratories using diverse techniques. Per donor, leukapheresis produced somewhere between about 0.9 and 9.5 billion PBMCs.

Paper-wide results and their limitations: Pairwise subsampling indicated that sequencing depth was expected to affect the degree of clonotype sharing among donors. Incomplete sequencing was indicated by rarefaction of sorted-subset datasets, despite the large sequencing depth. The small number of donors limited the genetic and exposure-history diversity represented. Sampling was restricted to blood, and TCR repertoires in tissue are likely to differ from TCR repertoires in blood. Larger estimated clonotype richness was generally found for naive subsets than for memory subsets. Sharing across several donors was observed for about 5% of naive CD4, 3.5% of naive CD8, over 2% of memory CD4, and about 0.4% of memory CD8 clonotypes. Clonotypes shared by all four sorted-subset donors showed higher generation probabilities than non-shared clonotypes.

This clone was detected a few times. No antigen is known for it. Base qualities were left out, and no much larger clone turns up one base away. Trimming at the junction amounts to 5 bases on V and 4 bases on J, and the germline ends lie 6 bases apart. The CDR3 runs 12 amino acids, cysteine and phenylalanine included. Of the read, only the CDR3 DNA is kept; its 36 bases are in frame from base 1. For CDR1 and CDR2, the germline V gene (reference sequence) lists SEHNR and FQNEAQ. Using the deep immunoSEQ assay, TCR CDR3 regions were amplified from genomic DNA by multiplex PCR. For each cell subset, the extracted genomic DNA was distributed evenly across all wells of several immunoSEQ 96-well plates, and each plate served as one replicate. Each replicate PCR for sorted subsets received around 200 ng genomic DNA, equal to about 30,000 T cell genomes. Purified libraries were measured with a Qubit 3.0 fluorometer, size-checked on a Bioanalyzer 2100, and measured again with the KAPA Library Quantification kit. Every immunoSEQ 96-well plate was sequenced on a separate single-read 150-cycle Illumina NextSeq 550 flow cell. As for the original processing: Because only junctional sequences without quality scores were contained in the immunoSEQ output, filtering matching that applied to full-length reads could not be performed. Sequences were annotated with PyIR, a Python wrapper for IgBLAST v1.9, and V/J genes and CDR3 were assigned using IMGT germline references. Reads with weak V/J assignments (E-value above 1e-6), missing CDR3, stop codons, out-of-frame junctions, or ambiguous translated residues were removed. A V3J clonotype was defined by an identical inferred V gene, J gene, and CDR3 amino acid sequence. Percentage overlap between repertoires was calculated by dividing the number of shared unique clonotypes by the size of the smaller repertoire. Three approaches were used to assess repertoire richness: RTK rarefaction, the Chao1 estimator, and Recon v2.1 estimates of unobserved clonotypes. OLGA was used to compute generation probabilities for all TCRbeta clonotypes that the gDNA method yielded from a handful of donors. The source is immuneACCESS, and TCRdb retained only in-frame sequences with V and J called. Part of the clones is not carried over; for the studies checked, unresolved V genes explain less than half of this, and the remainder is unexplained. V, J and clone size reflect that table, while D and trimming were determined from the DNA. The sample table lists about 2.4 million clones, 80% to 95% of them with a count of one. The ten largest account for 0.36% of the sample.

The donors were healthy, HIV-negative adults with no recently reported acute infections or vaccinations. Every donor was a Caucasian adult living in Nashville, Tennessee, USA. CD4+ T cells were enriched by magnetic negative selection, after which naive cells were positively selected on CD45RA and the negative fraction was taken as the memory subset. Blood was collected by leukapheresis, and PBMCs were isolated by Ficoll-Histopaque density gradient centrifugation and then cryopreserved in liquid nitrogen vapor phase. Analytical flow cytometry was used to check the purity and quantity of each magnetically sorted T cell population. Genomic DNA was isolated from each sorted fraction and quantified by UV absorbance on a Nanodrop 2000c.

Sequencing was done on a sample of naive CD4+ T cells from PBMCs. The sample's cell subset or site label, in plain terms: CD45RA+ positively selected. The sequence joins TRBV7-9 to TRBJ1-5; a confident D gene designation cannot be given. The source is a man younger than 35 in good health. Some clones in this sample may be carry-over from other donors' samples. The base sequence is TGTGCCAGCAGCCCGGTGAATCAGCCCCAGCATTTT. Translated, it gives CASSPVNQPQHF.